The 11 T cell receptor beta chains presented below share a single source sample, sequenced in a study of blood T cell repertoires in COVID-19. Repertoires were generated with immunoSEQ multiplex PCR, while TCRdb's copy carries only in-frame clones and drops some. Altogether 250,000 to 300,000 clones are present, around 85% being singletons, with the ten largest covering over 1.5%. Sequencing used PBMCs or T cells enriched from blood (not recorded which). The receptor source for this set is a woman aged 45-65 years who had recovered from COVID-19.

This chain uses TRBV19 with TRBJ1-1; 7 nucleotides match TRBD1. V lost 1 base and J lost 7; bases outside the gene matches: 6. Germline assignment: CDR1 LNHDA and CDR2 SQIVND (reference sequence). CDR3 size: 14 residues. CDR3 DNA: TGTGCCAGTAGTATAGGTGGGACAGTGAATGAAGCTTTCTTT. Translated: CASSIGGTVNEAFF. The full variable domain, rest sourced from reference TRBV19 and TRBJ1-1, is DGGITQSPKYLFRKEGQNVTLSCEQNLNHDAMYWYRQDPGQGLRLIYYSQIVNDFQKGDIAEGYSVSREKKESFPLTVTSAQKNPTAFYLCASSIGGTVNEAFFGQGTRLTVV.

The chain links TRBV28 to TRBJ1-1, with 7 bases matching TRBD1. With 4 bases clipped from V and 5 bases from J, the junction kept 7 bases outside the gene matches. The CDR3 contains 14 residues. Germline CDR1 and CDR2: MDHEN and SYDVKM. The CDR3 region has the DNA TGTGCCAGCAGTTCGGGACAGTACGATACTGAAGCTTTCTTT. Translation gives CASSSGQYDTEAFF.

This clone is a singleton in its sample. The J gene is TRBJ1-3, the V gene TRBV10-2; 10 bases line up with TRBD1. This CDR3 spans 14 amino acids. Germline assignment: CDR1 WSHSY and CDR2 SAAADI. The ends lost 6 bases at V and 12 bases at J; junction bases unmatched: 11. CDR3 nucleotides: TGCGCCAGCAGCCGGGACAGGGGCCGCATGGGCATATATTTT. Amino acids: CASSRDRGRMGIYF.

This clone came up once. The J gene is TRBJ1-4, the V gene TRBV5-5, with D possibly matching TRBD1 (6 bases). Germline CDR1 SGHKS, CDR2 YYEKEE (reference sequence). The CDR3 sequence is 17 residues long. V shed 4 bases and J shed 4 bases, with 20 bases lying between them. CDR3 protein: CASSPGEGTRGNEKLFF. The CDR3 bases are TGTGCCAGCAGCCCAGGCGAGGGGACCAGGGGTAATGAAAAACTGTTTTTT.

The chain has TRBV5-1 and TRBJ2-2; TRBD2 is a possible D gene (5 bases). Germline CDR1 is SGHRS and CDR2 is YFSETQ. V gave up 4 bases and J gave up 3 bases, with 25 bases separating them. There are 19 residues in the CDR3. The CDR3, as DNA: TGCGCCAGCAGCCCACTTGTGCCCCCCCTAACTAGTTACACCGGGGAGCTGTTTTTT. Residues: CASSPLVPPLTSYTGELFF.

This chain uses TRBV5-1 with TRBJ1-1; D gene uncertain. The V end lost 7 bases, the J end lost 5 bases, and 12 bases lay between the germline ends. This CDR3 is 12 amino acids long. Germline lookup yields CDR1 SGHRS and CDR2 YFSETQ. CDR3 DNA sequence: TGCGCCAGCCCCGAGGTGAGTACTGAAGCTTTCTTT. Protein product: CASPEVSTEAFF.

V and J are TRBV2 and TRBJ2-1, with D possibly being TRBD2 (5 bases). CDR3 size: 15 residues. Trimming took off 0 bases at V and 2 bases at J, with 8 bases between the two ends. Germline V gene sequence: CDR1 SNHLY, CDR2 FYNNEI. The CDR3 region has the DNA TGTGCCAGCAGTGAAGCAGCGGCTACCTACAATGAGCAGTTCTTC. It translates to CASSEAAATYNEQFF.

Here the CDR3 DNA reads TGTGCCAGCACCCGGGTGGGGGGGAACACCGGGGAGCTGTTTTTT. Its protein product is CASTRVGGNTGELFF. V and J are TRBV5-6 and TRBJ2-2, with D maybe TRBD2 (6 bases). V was trimmed by 6 bases and J by 1 base, leaving 13 bases between them. The CDR3 consists of 15 residues. The V gene's germline CDR1 is SGHDT and CDR2 YYEEEE.

V gene TRBV27 combines with J gene TRBJ1-2; D is perhaps TRBD1 (6 bases). Germline lookup yields CDR1 MNHEY and CDR2 SMNVEV (reference sequence). Trimming shortened V by 7 bases and J by 7 bases, and 19 bases separated the two germline ends. The CDR3 has 14 amino acids. The CDR3 loop is CASTSIGGRGGYTF. DNA of the CDR3: TGTGCCAGCACCTCCATTGGGGGCAGGGGTGGCTACACCTTC.

V gene TRBV28 combines with J gene TRBJ2-7; 8 bases align to TRBD2. V lost 3 bases and J lost 3; bases outside the gene matches: 7. Germline CDR1 reads MDHEN; CDR2 reads SYDVKM. This CDR3 has 15 residues. As DNA, the CDR3 is TGTGCCAGCAGTTTCATAGCGGGAATAGACTACGAGCAGTACTTC. Amino acids: CASSFIAGIDYEQYF.

The chain recombines TRBV5-1 with TRBJ2-3, with 7 bases lining up with TRBD2. Germline CDR1 is SGHRS and CDR2 is YFSETQ. After removal of 1 base from V and 3 bases from J, the junction contained 5 bases not matched to a gene. CDR3 size: 15 residues. For the CDR3, the DNA is TGCGCCAGCAGCTTGCCGGGAGGAGGAACAGATACGCAGTATTTT. Amino acid sequence: CASSLPGGGTDTQYF. Full variable domain (outside the CDR3, taken from reference TRBV5-1 and TRBJ2-3): KAGVTQTPRYLIKTRGQQVTLSCSPISGHRSVSWYQQTPGQGLQFLFEYFSETQRNKGNFPGRFSGRQFSNSRSEMNVSTLELGDSALYLCASSLPGGGTDTQYFGPGTRLTVL.